This entry lists 16 T cell receptor beta chains sequenced from one sample in a study of radiotherapy plus CTLA-4 blockade in lung cancer. The data were produced by immunoSEQ multiplex PCR, yet TCRdb's version contains in-frame clones alone and is incomplete. The sample consists of approximately 33,000 clones, more than 75% of them appearing once. Sequencing was performed on peripheral blood, taken from a patient treated with radiotherapy plus ipilimumab. The receptors here all came from a human donor with non-small cell lung cancer who had stable disease on radiotherapy plus ipilimumab.

J is TRBJ2-1 and V is TRBV9; D uncertain. The CDR3 runs to 14 residues. The ends were cut back, 0 bases at V and 2 bases at J, with 6 bases in the middle. CDR1 is SGDLS, CDR2 YYNGEE, per germline. CDR3 sequence reads: CASSVVKPYNEQFF. DNA for the CDR3: TGTGCCAGCAGCGTAGTAAAACCCTACAATGAGCAGTTCTTC. The full variable domain, with the rest looked up from reference TRBV9 and TRBJ2-1, is DSGVTQTPKHLITATGQRVTLRCSPRSGDLSVYWYQQSLDQGLQFLIQYYNGEERAKGNILERFSAQQFPDLHSELNLSSLELGDSALYFCASSVVKPYNEQFFGPGTRLTVL.

The chain joins TRBV5-1 to TRBJ2-3; 10 bases fit TRBD2. Germline lookup yields CDR1 SGHRS and CDR2 YFSETQ. The trim removed 5 bases at V and 0 bases at J, leaving 9 bases unmatched. The CDR3 totals 17 residues. The CDR3 nucleotides read TGCGCCAGCAGGATAGCGGGGGGCGGTTTTAGCACAGATACGCAGTATTTT. Translated, it gives CASRIAGGGFSTDTQYF.

The V gene is TRBV25-1, the J gene TRBJ2-5; the D is unclear. Germline values: CDR1 MGHDK, CDR2 SYGVNS. Trimming shortened V by 0 bases and J by 2 bases, and 7 bases separated the two germline ends. The CDR3 extends over 14 amino acids. CDR3 DNA sequence: TGTGCCAGCAGTGAATATAAGGGTCAAGAGACCCAGTACTTC. This translates into CASSEYKGQETQYF.

V gene TRBV6-5 combines with J gene TRBJ1-2; the match to TRBD1 covers 7 bases. Germline CDR1 and CDR2: MNHEY and SVGAGI. The CDR3 loop spans 14 amino acids. Losses at the gene ends were 5 bases for V and 4 bases for J; bases not matched to a gene: 7. The CDR3 region has the DNA TGTGCCAGCAGTCCAGGACAGGCACTCTATGGCTACACCTTC. This translates into CASSPGQALYGYTF.

Details on this clone: This same CDR3 is encoded by further DNA sequences in the sample. The chain joins TRBV5-6 to TRBJ1-1; TRBD1 agrees at 8 bases. V lost 4 bases, J lost 5 bases, and 16 bases stayed unmatched. CDR3 size: 17 residues. CDR1 and CDR2 from the germline V gene are SGHDT and YYEEEE. This CDR3 is CASSLGAGGWLKTEAFF. Written as DNA, the CDR3 is TGTGCCAGCAGCCTGGGGGCAGGGGGCTGGTTAAAGACTGAAGCTTTCTTT.

The V and J genes are TRBV19 and TRBJ2-7; no definite D call. V shed 6 bases and J shed 0 bases, with 21 bases lying between them. Germline-derived CDR1 and CDR2 are LNHDA and SQIVND (reference sequence). CDR3 length: 17 residues. This CDR3 reads CASRINRVGLSSYEQYV. CDR3 DNA: TGTGCCAGTAGAATAAATAGGGTGGGCCTTAGCTCCTACGAGCAGTACGTC.

V is TRBV28 and J is TRBJ1-6, with TRBD1 as a possible D gene (6 bases). The V gene's germline CDR1 is MDHEN and CDR2 SYDVKM. The CDR3 totals 15 residues. Trimming cost V 7 bases and J 6 bases, with 16 bases left between them. CDR3 bases: TGTGCCAGCATCTCTACAGGGAGAGCTAATTCACCCCTCCACTTT. Protein: CASISTGRANSPLHF.

There are a few counts of this clone. It differs at one base from a far larger clone, so likely a read error. This chain connects TRBV5-1 to TRBJ1-1; 7 nucleotides line up with TRBD1. CDR3 length: 16 residues. Per germline, CDR1 SGHRS and CDR2 YFSETQ. In DNA form, the CDR3 reads TGCGCCAGCTGCTTGGTTGCAGGGGGGACTAACACTGAAGCTTTCTTT. Translating gives CASCLVAGGTNTEAFF.

This chain links TRBV5-6 with TRBJ1-1; 7 nucleotides match TRBD1. V dropped 3 bases and J dropped 6; count of bases not matched to a gene: 11. CDR3 size: 15 residues. Germline CDR1 and CDR2: SGHDT and YYEEEE. CDR3 DNA: TGTGCCAGCAGCTCACAGGGGTCGATACCTCCTGAAGCTTTCTTT. Encoded protein: CASSSQGSIPPEAFF.

V and J are TRBV27 and TRBJ1-2; 8 bases match TRBD1. Germline V gene lookup returns CDR1 MNHEY and CDR2 SMNVEV (reference sequence). The junction had 8 bases not matched to a gene; V was cut back by 6 bases and J by 5 bases. This CDR3 region has 14 residues. The CDR3 region is CASRDRAFGYGYTF. CDR3 coding DNA: TGTGCCAGCAGGGACAGGGCCTTTGGTTATGGCTACACCTTC.

V gene TRBV7-2 combines with J gene TRBJ2-1, with 10 bases lining up with TRBD1. The CDR3 length is 16 residues. V lost 2 bases and J lost 9; bases outside the gene matches: 10. The germline gives CDR1 SGHTA, CDR2 FQGNSA. In DNA, the CDR3 is TGTGCCAGCAGCTTACAAGGGGGACAGGGGCTGGGTGAGCAGTTCTTC. Its translation: CASSLQGGQGLGEQFF.

The chain joins TRBV7-2 to TRBJ1-1, with D possibly being TRBD1 (6 bases). This CDR3 spans 13 amino acids. Between the trimmed V and J ends, which lost 4 bases and 1 base, there was a span of 7 bases. Germline CDR1 reads SGHTA; CDR2 reads FQGNSA. CDR3 sequence (DNA): TGTGCCAGCAGCTCGGACAGGAACACTGAAGCTTTCTTT. Translating gives CASSSDRNTEAFF.

This chain uses TRBV6-1 with TRBJ1-5, with D maybe TRBD1 (5 bases). The germline CDR1 and CDR2 sequences are MNHNS and SASEGT. The CDR3 spans 14 residues. V lost 7 bases to trimming and J lost 2 bases, with 12 bases between them. CDR3 bases: TGTGCCAGCAAATGGGGCAGAGGCAATCAGCCCCAGCATTTT. Translating gives CASKWGRGNQPQHF.

The J gene is TRBJ2-7, the V gene TRBV2; D is unclear. Looked up from germline, CDR1 is SNHLY and CDR2 is FYNNEI. The CDR3 has 15 amino acids. The V end was cut by 5 bases, the J end by 5 bases, with 19 bases between. The CDR3 loop reads CASSSRGSPKDEQYF. Written as DNA, the CDR3 is TGTGCCAGCAGTTCCAGAGGTTCCCCAAAAGACGAGCAGTACTTC. The full variable domain, with the rest looked up from reference TRBV2 and TRBJ2-7, is EPEVTQTPSHQVTQMGQEVILRCVPISNHLYFYWYRQILGQKVEFLVSFYNNEISEKSEIFDDQFSVERPDGSNFTLKIRSTKLEDSAMYFCASSSRGSPKDEQYFGPGTRLTVT.

This clone has just a few counts. This chain joins TRBV6-6 and TRBJ2-7; 10 bases are a match to TRBD2. Germline loops: CDR1 MNHNY, CDR2 SVGAGI (reference sequence). V shed 4 bases and J 7 bases; nucleotides not matched to a gene: 10. The CDR3 has 15 residues. CDR3 nucleotide sequence: TGTGCCAGCAGTTTCACCGGGACTAGCGAGGGTGAGCAGTACGTC. Amino acid sequence: CASSFTGTSEGEQYV.

The chain uses TRBV6-4 and TRBJ2-1; 8 positions match TRBD2. The V gene end was trimmed by 4 bases and the J gene end by 5 bases; junction bases not matched to a gene: 10. The CDR3 loop spans 16 amino acids. CDR1 is MRHNA, CDR2 SNTAGT, per germline. DNA of the CDR3: TGTGCCAGCAGTGTACGGGGGGGAGACGGTAACAATGAGCAGTTCTTC. This translates into CASSVRGGDGNNEQFF.